This entry describes one T cell receptor (beta chain). Its antigen remains unknown. The V gene's germline CDR1 is SQVTM and CDR2 ANQGSEA. The CDR3 spans 15 residues. V shed 7 bases and J shed 0 bases, with 16 bases lying between them. This sample is part of a study of cytomegalovirus exposure and HLA in healthy donors. The PCR was carried out with 60 Vbeta primers and 13 Jbeta primers. TCRdb's table, derived via immunoSEQ multiplex PCR, lists solely in-frame clones and lacks some. The sample records about 170,000 clones, roughly 78% being singletons. Study-wide results and limits: High specificity and sensitivity for cytomegalovirus status were reported for the classifier. The authors assumed roughly uniform sequencing depth across donors for presence/absence analyses. Being productive about 90% or about 30% of the time was typical of most TCR beta V segments in an earlier analysis.

The chain carries TRBV29-1 and TRBJ1-3, with D hard to call. This sequence originates from a woman aged 45-60 years in good health and CMV-seropositive. Sequencing used PBMCs. CDR3: CSAHTQAVSGNTIYF. The CDR3 DNA reads TGCAGCGCCCACACGCAGGCCGTCTCTGGAAACACCATATATTTT.